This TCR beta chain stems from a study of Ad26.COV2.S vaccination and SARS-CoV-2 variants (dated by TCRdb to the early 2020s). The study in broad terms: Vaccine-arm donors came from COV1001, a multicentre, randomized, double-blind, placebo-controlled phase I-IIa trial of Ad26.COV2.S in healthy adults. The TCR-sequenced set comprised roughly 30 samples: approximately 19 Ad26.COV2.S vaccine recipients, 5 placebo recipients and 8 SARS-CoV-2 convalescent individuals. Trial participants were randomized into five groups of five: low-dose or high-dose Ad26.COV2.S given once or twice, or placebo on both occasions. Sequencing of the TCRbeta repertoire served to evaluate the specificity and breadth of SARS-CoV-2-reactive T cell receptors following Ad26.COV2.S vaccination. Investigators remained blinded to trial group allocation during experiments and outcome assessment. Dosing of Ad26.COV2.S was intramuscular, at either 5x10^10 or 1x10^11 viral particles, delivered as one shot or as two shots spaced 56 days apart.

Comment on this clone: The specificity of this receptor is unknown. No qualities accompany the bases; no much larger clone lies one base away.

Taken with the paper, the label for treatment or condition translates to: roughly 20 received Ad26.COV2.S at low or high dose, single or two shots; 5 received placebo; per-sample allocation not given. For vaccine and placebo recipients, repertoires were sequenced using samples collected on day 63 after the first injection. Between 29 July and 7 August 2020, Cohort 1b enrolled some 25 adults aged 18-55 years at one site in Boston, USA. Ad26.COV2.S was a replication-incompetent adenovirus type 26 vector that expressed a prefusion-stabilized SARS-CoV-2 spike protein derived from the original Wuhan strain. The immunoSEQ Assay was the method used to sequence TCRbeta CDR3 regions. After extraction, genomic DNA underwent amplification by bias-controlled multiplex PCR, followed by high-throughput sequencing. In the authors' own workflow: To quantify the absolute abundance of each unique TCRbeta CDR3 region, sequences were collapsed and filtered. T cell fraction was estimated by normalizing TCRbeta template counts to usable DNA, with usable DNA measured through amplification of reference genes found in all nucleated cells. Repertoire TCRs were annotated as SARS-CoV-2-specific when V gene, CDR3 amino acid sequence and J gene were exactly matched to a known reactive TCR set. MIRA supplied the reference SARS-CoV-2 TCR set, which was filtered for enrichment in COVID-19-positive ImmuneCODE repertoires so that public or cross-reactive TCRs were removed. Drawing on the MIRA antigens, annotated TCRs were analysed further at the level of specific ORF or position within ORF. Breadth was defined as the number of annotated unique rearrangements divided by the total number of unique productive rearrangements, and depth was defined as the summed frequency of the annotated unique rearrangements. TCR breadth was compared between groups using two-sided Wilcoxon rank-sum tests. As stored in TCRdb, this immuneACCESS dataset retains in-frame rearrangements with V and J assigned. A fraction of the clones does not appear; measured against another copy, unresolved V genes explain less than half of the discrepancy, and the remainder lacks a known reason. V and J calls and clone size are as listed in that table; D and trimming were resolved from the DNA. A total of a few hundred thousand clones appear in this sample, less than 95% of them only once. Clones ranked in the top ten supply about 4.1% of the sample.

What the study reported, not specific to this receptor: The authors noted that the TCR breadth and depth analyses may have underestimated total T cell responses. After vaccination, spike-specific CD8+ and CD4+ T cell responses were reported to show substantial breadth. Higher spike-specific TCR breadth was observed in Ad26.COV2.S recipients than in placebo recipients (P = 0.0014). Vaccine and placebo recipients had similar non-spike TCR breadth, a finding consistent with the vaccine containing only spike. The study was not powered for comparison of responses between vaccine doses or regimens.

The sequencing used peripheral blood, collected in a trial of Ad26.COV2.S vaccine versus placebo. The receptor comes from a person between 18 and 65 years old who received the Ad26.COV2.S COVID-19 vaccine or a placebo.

The CDR3 region has the sequence CASSPASVSGELFF. The sequenced DNA: TGTGCCAGCAGTCCCGCTAGCGTTTCCGGGGAGCTGTTTTTT. The rearrangement joined TRBV11-1 to TRBJ2-2; TRBD2 is a weak D gene call, 6 bases matching. A distance of 14 bases separates the germline ends of V and J, which lose 6 bases and 6 bases respectively. CDR1 and CDR2, per the germline V gene (reference sequence), are SGHAT and FQDESV. Reading from cysteine to phenylalanine, the CDR3 counts 14 amino acids. The kept DNA is CDR3 alone, 42 bases in frame from the first base.